The T cell receptor beta chain under discussion was sequenced for a study of cytomegalovirus exposure and HLA in healthy donors. To note about this clone: What it binds is not known.

Study-wide results and limits: Later examination showed HLA-associated TCR beta chains had greater clonal expansion than equally common others.

PCR was performed using 60 Vbeta and 13 Jbeta primers. Assay: immunoSEQ multiplex PCR; the TCRdb copy retains only in-frame clones and omits some. The sample lists 130,000 or so clones; around 75% were seen once. The CDR3 covers 15 residues. Per germline, CDR1 MNHEY and CDR2 SVGAGI. After removal of 8 bases from V and 6 bases from J, the junction contained 13 bases not matched to a gene. The origin of this receptor is a man aged 35-49 years in good health and CMV-seronegative. The sequencing sample was made of PBMCs. The chain uses TRBV6-5 and TRBJ2-7; 10 bases match TRBD1. The CDR3 nucleotides are TGTGCCAGCGCGGATCCGAGACAGGGGGCTCTCGAGCAGTACTTC. Translating gives CASADPRQGALEQYF.